This T cell receptor beta chain was identified in a study of T-cell reconstitution after alpha-beta-depleted transplantation in children. Study observations and caveats: Surviving thymic progenitors and recipient T cells were the source of high TCRbeta diversity at day 60 in some patients. Expanded graft clones, several hundred of them, were reportedly the source of alpha-beta T cells about two months after transplant. Newly generated T cells supplied most T-cell counts and diversity one year post-transplant.

Researchers prepared the TCRbeta library using unique molecular identifiers, the study reports. TCRdb redid the calling of the PCR reads with MiXCR, one entry per CDR3 protein. This table has 350,000 to 500,000 distinct CDR3 sequences, about 45% appearing once. The V and J ends lost 3 bases and 4 bases respectively, with 18 bases between them. The CDR3 runs 16 residues. For this clonotype: Antigen: not known.

The clonotype comes from a girl aged 2-10 years with aplastic anemia, due to receive a stem cell transplant. The sequencing used PBMCs, collected before TCRalphabeta/CD19-depleted stem cell transplant. The chain combines TRBV12-3 or TRBV12-4 with TRBJ2-5; D might be TRBD1 or TRBD2, each matching 5 bases. DNA of the CDR3: TGTGCCAGCAGTTTTTCGTTAGGGGAGAGAGCAGAGACCCAGTACTTC. It is translated as CASSFSLGERAETQYF.